The following is a T cell receptor beta chain sequence with its context. What it binds is unknown. The sample is drawn from a study of blood T cells in healthy people across ages. Study results and caveats: There were more naive CD4+ cells and higher diversity in long-lived donors than in aged donors. With naive T cell percentage, TCR beta diversity showed a strong correlation.

Next came a second PCR, run for roughly 7 to 12 cycles, which used a sample-barcoded 5' primer along with a J-beta primer mix. TCRdb re-analysed the 5' RACE reads in MiXCR, keeping a single row per CDR3 protein. The sample carries approximately 780,000 distinct CDR3 sequences, 25% to 30% recorded once. The germline V gene encodes CDR1 SQVTM and CDR2 ANQGSEA. CDR3 size: 13 residues. V lost 4 bases, J lost 2 bases, and 3 bases stayed unmatched. Every sample had a minimum of 6.5 million PBMCs isolated. The sample was also linked to a second study, of T cells of mothers and their children. In that study: Sequencing got over 8 million TCR beta CDR3 reads from each mother and some 3 million from each child.

The receptor was derived from a boy younger than 18 in good health. Sequenced material: blood. V usage is TRBV29-1 and J usage is TRBJ2-3; 7 nucleotides align to TRBD1. In DNA, the CDR3 is TGCAGCGTTGCCGGGACAGCCACAGATACGCAGTATTTT. Its translation is CSVAGTATDTQYF.